This T cell receptor beta chain was obtained from a study of CD8+ T cells in alopecia areata. V was pared by 7 bases and J by 4 bases, with 2 bases of the junction left unmatched. The CDR3 contains 12 residues. Germline CDR1 is MNHNS and CDR2 is SASEGT. Extraction of RNA preceded its reverse transcription into cDNA, which served as the sequencing template. Sequencing was performed with immunoSEQ multiplex PCR; in TCRdb, only in-frame clones are kept and a portion is missing. The repertoire includes over 150,000 clones, roughly 60% of them detected once, and around 14% sits in the top ten. Regarding treatment: oral pan-JAK inhibitor, 5-10 mg twice daily.

The sequenced sample was CD4+ T cells sorted from blood, obtained at week 24, from a patient treated with tofacitinib. The V gene is TRBV6-1, the J gene TRBJ2-5; 8 bases line up with TRBD2. This receptor was identified in a human donor with alopecia areata. The CDR3 DNA sequence: TGTGCCAGCAATGGACTAGCAGAGACCCAGTACTTC. Translated, it gives CASNGLAETQYF.